This T cell receptor (beta chain) was captured by sequencing in a study of metastatic and nonmetastatic thyroid tumors. In the source study's methods: Differences in CDR3 between clinicopathological groups were drawn on to build a classifier intended to discriminate distant-metastatic papillary thyroid cancer patients. TCRdb redid the clone calls on the PCR reads using MiXCR. TCRdb's processing, not the authors', yielded these V and J calls. Among fewer than 20,000 clones, 34% were seen once, and the ten largest hold more than 8.5%. The V gene lost 9 bases and the J gene lost 3 bases, with 18 bases spanning the gap. The CDR3 spans 14 residues. Germline V lookup: CDR1 MNHEY, CDR2 SVGEGT. Among the patients, none had received any treatment before thyroid surgery.

The receptor's source is a male donor with papillary thyroid cancer or a benign thyroid nodule (not recorded which). Some clones in this sample may be carry-over from other donors' samples. This chain joins TRBV6-2 or TRBV6-3 and TRBJ2-7; the D gene is possibly TRBD1 (7 bases). Sequencing was performed on tumor tissue. The CDR3 reads CASCRAGQSYEQYF. CDR3 nucleotides: TGTGCCAGTTGTAGGGCGGGACAGAGCTACGAGCAGTACTTC.